Only one count was recorded for the clone carrying this T cell receptor (beta chain). The target antigen is unknown. Germline CDR1 is MDHEN and CDR2 is SYDVKM. Trimming took 5 bases from V and 6 from J, leaving 8 bases between them. The CDR3 is 12 amino acids. These data are taken from a study of T cell responses to AZD1222 COVID-19 vaccine. Broader study findings: White British donors predominated, females outnumbered males, and clonal diversity was possibly underestimated. In the spike-specific TCR repertoire, nearly half reportedly target unmutated variant regions. Vaccine-associated CD4 TCRs spanned spike, dominant at 160-218 and 743-854.

Only in-frame clones appear in the TCRdb table, and some are missing; sequencing was by immunoSEQ multiplex PCR. The sample shows more than 95,000 clones, around 89% of them seen only once. The sequencing used peripheral blood, collected on day 0 of AZD1222 vaccination. The sequence was collected from an adult in good health. The V call is TRBV28, the J call TRBJ1-5; the D is unclear. Here the CDR3 DNA reads TGTGCCAGCAGTAGACGGGGTCAGCCCCAGCATTTT. Translating it yields CASSRRGQPQHF.